These 2 T cell receptor beta chains were sequenced from one sample in a study of molecular identifiers for immune sequencing clone quantification (dated by TCRdb to 2016 to 2018). The method behind the library was PCR. The sequencer was an Illumina HiSeq 4000. In TCRdb, the public reads were trimmed at Q25 with fastp and aligned with MiXCR, with productive beta chains retained. Duplicate CDR3 protein sequences are folded into a single record with the most common DNA and genes. For this sample there are about 640,000 distinct CDR3 sequences; just under 20% appear just once. The biggest ten clones account for roughly 0.9% of the sample. The material sequenced was naive CD8+ T cells from blood, with Jurkat cell RNA spiked in. The cell subset or site tag for this specimen amounts to: FACS-sorted CD8+CD4-CCR7+CD45RA+ naive T cells. Receptor source: a human donor in good health. Some libraries in this study had Jurkat cell RNA spiked in.

To note about this clonotype: A read error is likely, as this CDR3 ends without the conserved phenylalanine or tryptophan. J is TRBJ2-5 and V is TRBV6-2 or TRBV6-3; 7 bases fit TRBD1. This CDR3 contains 15 residues. V shed 1 base and J 5 bases; nucleotides not matched to a gene: 7. Germline loops: CDR1 MNHEY, CDR2 SVGEGT. The DNA of the CDR3 is TGTGCCAGCAGTTACTTAGGGGGCCCCGGTGAGACCCAGTACCTC. Translation: CASSYLGGPGETQYL.

The table lists this clonotype with many counts. The chain has TRBV9 and TRBJ2-3; maybe TRBD2 (5 bases). CDR3 length: 15 amino acids. Trimming stripped 5 bases from V and 2 bases from J, with 15 bases between. CDR1 and CDR2 (germline): SGDLS, YYNGEE. CDR3 in amino acids: CASSAHVANTDTQYF. The CDR3 region has the DNA TGTGCCAGCAGTGCCCATGTAGCGAACACAGATACGCAGTATTTT.